A selection of T cell receptor beta chains follows, all from one sample in a study of siplizumab effects on memory and regulatory T cells. Profiling relied on immunoSEQ multiplex PCR, and the TCRdb table lists in-frame clones only, not all of them. The sample carries over 95,000 clones, around 93% recorded once. The sequenced sample consisted of non-Treg CD4+ T cells sorted from blood. Source of these receptors: a human donor in good health. Both conserved end residues are part of each CDR3. The order of the fields is J gene, V gene, D gene, CDR3 protein, CDR3 DNA. The D gene is left open where the match is weak.

TRBJ1-1 TRBV5-1 NA CASSLRPLNTEAFF TGCGCCAGCAGCTTACGTCCGTTAAACACTGAAGCTTTCTTT
TRBJ2-5 TRBV9 NA CASSVVGTQETQYF TGTGCCAGCAGCGTAGTGGGAACCCAAGAGACCCAGTACTTC
TRBJ1-6 TRBV6-5 NA CASSYRKSGPGAALHF TGTGCCAGCAGTTACAGGAAAAGCGGCCCAGGGGCAGCCCTCCACTTT
TRBJ2-5 TRBV12-5 NA CASGRVYQETQYF TGTGCTAGTGGGAGGGTTTACCAAGAGACCCAGTACTTC
TRBJ2-7 TRBV23-1 NA CATPGLGAVYEQYF TGCGCCACCCCCGGTTTGGGGGCGGTTTACGAGCAGTACTTC
TRBJ2-3 TRBV11-3 NA CASSLGGMDTQYF TGTGCCAGCAGCTTAGGGGGGATGGATACGCAGTATTTT
TRBJ2-2 TRBV7-3 NA CASSYRVPGELFF TGTGCCAGCAGCTACAGGGTACCCGGGGAGCTGTTTTTT
TRBJ2-4 TRBV5-1 TRBD1 CASSLDRQGENIQYF TGCGCCAGCAGCTTGGACCGACAGGGGGAAAACATTCAGTACTTC
TRBJ2-1 TRBV19 TRBD2 CATRLAGRNEQFF TGTGCCACAAGACTAGCGGGGAGGAATGAGCAGTTCTTC
TRBJ2-5 TRBV10-3 NA CAIGLELETQYF TGTGCCATCGGATTAGAATTAGAGACCCAGTACTTC
TRBJ2-2 TRBV9 TRBD1 CASSVRGRSNTGELFF TGTGCCAGCAGCGTCAGGGGGCGCAGTAACACCGGGGAGCTGTTTTTT
TRBJ2-5 TRBV28 NA CASSFLRVSYF TGTGCCAGCAGTTTCCTCCGGGTCTCGTACTTC
TRBJ1-3 TRBV9 NA CASSIGGVSGNTIYF TGTGCCAGCAGCATTGGGGGTGTCTCTGGGAACACCATATATTTT
TRBJ2-7 TRBV27 TRBD2 CASSSQAGWLAGGGDYEQYF TGTGCCAGCAGCTCCCAGGCCGGATGGTTAGCGGGGGGAGGGGACTACGAGCAGTACTTC
TRBJ2-4 TRBV29-1 TRBD1 CSVWDRGPTGGWAKNIQYF TGCAGCGTGTGGGACAGGGGCCCAACCGGGGGATGGGCCAAAAACATTCAGTACTTC
TRBJ2-7 TRBV10-3 NA CAISLADTGVEQYF TGTGCCATCAGCCTGGCGGACACGGGGGTTGAGCAGTACTTC
TRBJ2-7 TRBV30 NA CAWRQRVYF TGTGCCTGGAGACAAAGGGTGTACTTC
TRBJ2-2 TRBV4-1 NA CASSRDPGSNTGELFF TGCGCCAGCAGCCGAGATCCGGGGTCAAACACCGGGGAGCTGTTTTTT
TRBJ2-5 TRBV5-4 NA CASSLVGRDQETQYF TGTGCCAGCAGTCTGGTGGGCAGGGATCAAGAGACCCAGTACTTC